Listed below are T cell receptor beta chains from one sample, sequenced in a study of cytomegalovirus exposure and HLA in healthy donors. Assay used: immunoSEQ multiplex PCR; TCRdb lists only in-frame clones, some missing. The top ten clones hold approximately 6.3% of a sample with 180,000 or so clones, roughly 79% of them seen once. Sequenced input: PBMCs. The receptors shown here come from a man aged 35-49 years in good health and CMV-seropositive. Each CDR3 is given with its conserved first and last residue. The D gene is left open where the match is weak. Not every row has a clone size; where given, it reads once, few, many or a size class.

TRBJ2-3 | - | TRBV7-9 | TRBD2 | CASSTGTSGPTDTQYF | TGTGCCAGCAGCACCGGGACTAGCGGACCCACAGATACGCAGTATTTT
TRBJ2-7 | - | TRBV15 | - | CATSRAPGDPTYEQYF | TGTGCCACCAGCAGAGCACCGGGAGACCCAACCTACGAGCAGTACTTC
TRBJ2-5 | once | TRBV11-3 | TRBD1 | CASRNRQGETQYF | TGTGCCAGCAGAAACCGACAGGGAGAGACCCAGTACTTC
TRBJ1-4 | - | TRBV5-1 | - | CASNLAPEGEKLFF | TGCGCCAGCAACTTGGCGCCTGAGGGTGAAAAACTGTTTTTT
TRBJ2-1 | - | TRBV21-1 | - | CASSKAGRCYNEQFF | TGTGCCAGCAGCAAAGCGGGGCGGTGCTACAATGAGCAGTTCTTC
TRBJ2-7 | - | TRBV7-9 | - | CASSLVSSSYEQYF | TGTGCCAGCAGCTTAGTTTCCAGCTCCTACGAGCAGTACTTC
TRBJ2-5 | - | TRBV9 | TRBD2 | CASSVGLAGGSEETQYF | TGTGCCAGCAGCGTAGGACTAGCGGGAGGTTCGGAAGAGACCCAGTACTTC
TRBJ2-1 | - | TRBV27 | TRBD2 | CASNQIAGGQDEQFF | TGTGCCAGCAATCAGATAGCGGGAGGGCAGGATGAGCAGTTCTTC
TRBJ2-7 | - | TRBV5-1 | TRBD2 | CATRVGSGSSYEQYF | TGCGCCACTCGGGTTGGTAGCGGGAGCTCCTACGAGCAGTACTTC
TRBJ2-7 | - | TRBV18 | TRBD2 | CASSPRRGANEQYF | TGTGCCAGCTCACCACGGCGGGGGGCGAACGAGCAGTACTTC
TRBJ2-7 | - | TRBV6-1 | TRBD2 | CASSGLAGVNRRRYEQYF | TGTGCCAGCAGTGGCCTAGCGGGAGTTAACCGACGGAGGTACGAGCAGTACTTC
TRBJ2-7 | once | TRBV12-5 | - | CASAPTGTYEQYF | TGTGCTAGTGCCCCGACGGGGACCTACGAGCAGTACTTC
TRBJ2-2 | - | TRBV15 | - | CATSREKGARTGELFF | TGTGCCACCAGCCGGGAGAAGGGGGCGAGGACCGGGGAGCTGTTTTTT
TRBJ2-7 | - | TRBV28 | - | CASSLTVFYEQYF | TGTGCCAGCAGTTTAACGGTCTTCTACGAGCAGTACTTC
TRBJ2-2 | medium-sized | TRBV30 | TRBD2 | CAWSVLAGDTGELFF | TGTGCCTGGAGTGTACTAGCGGGAGACACCGGGGAGCTGTTTTTT
TRBJ2-1 | - | TRBV7-8 | TRBD2 | CASSPQLADGQFF | TGTGCCAGCAGCCCCCAACTAGCGGACGGGCAGTTCTTC
TRBJ2-7 | - | TRBV10-1 | - | CASSETRVFHEQYF | TGCGCCAGCAGCGAGACACGGGTTTTCCACGAGCAGTACTTC
TRBJ2-2 | - | TRBV5-1 | - | CASTYRVGELFF | TGCGCCAGTACTTACAGGGTCGGGGAGCTGTTTTTT
TRBJ2-6 | - | TRBV28 | TRBD2 | CASGGLGANVLTF | TGTGCCTCGGGGGGGCTCGGGGCCAACGTCCTGACTTTC
TRBJ2-2 | few | TRBV18 | TRBD1 | CASSFPTGAGELFF | TGTGCCAGCTCATTTCCGACAGGGGCCGGGGAGCTGTTTTTT
TRBJ1-1 | - | TRBV7-3 | - | CASSLNPSGNTEAFF | TGTGCCAGCAGCTTAAACCCTTCCGGGAACACTGAAGCTTTCTTT
TRBJ2-2 | - | TRBV5-1 | TRBD2 | CASSVGLAGPGELFF | TGCGCCAGCAGCGTCGGACTAGCGGGACCCGGGGAGCTGTTTTTT
TRBJ1-4 | - | TRBV5-1 | TRBD1 | CASSLRTGGNEKLFF | TGCGCCAGCAGCCTCCGGACAGGGGGAAATGAAAAACTGTTTTTT
TRBJ2-7 | - | TRBV2 | - | CASSEAQWYEQYF | TGTGCCAGCAGTGAAGCGCAGTGGTACGAGCAGTACTTC
TRBJ2-3 | - | TRBV5-4 | - | CASSLVTTGGDTQYF | TGTGCCAGCAGCTTGGTGACTACAGGAGGGGATACGCAGTATTTT
TRBJ2-1 | few | TRBV29-1 | TRBD2 | CSVETGAGNEQFF | TGCAGCGTTGAAACGGGAGCGGGAAATGAGCAGTTCTTC
TRBJ1-2 | - | TRBV6-6 | - | CASSYEGGYGYTF | TGTGCCAGCAGTTACGAGGGCGGCTATGGCTACACCTTC
TRBJ2-5 | - | TRBV11-3 | - | CASSLRSVPSTVQETQYF | TGTGCCAGCAGCTTACGTTCCGTCCCTTCGACAGTCCAAGAGACCCAGTACTTC
TRBJ2-6 | - | TRBV5-1 | TRBD1 | CASSSDRGVAGANVLTF | TGCGCCAGCAGCTCCGACAGGGGAGTAGCTGGGGCCAACGTCCTGACTTTC